The T cell receptor beta chain described here comes from a study of blood T cell repertoires in COVID-19. Study overall: COVID-19 samples, acute and convalescent, were from the United States, Italy and Spain. Sources were T cells, B-cell-depleted T cells, or PBMCs; the material itself was cDNA or gDNA.

Some clones are missing from TCRdb's copy, which holds only in-frame ones; the method was immunoSEQ multiplex PCR. The table lists a few hundred thousand clones, around 86% of them singletons. The CDR3 runs to 15 residues. V was clipped by 4 bases and J by 7 bases; unmatched bases: 5. The germline V gene encodes CDR1 MDHEN and CDR2 SYDVKM. This clone appeared a few times. This chain joins TRBV28 and TRBJ1-4, with 11 bases that match TRBD1. The source is a man aged 25 to 45 who had recovered from COVID-19. Sequencing used peripheral blood. CDR3 in amino acids: CASSSWTGGGEKLFF. Written as DNA, the CDR3 is TGTGCCAGCAGTTCGTGGACAGGGGGCGGTGAAAAACTGTTTTTT.